This entry features one TCR beta chain sequence. Its antigen has not been determined. Base qualities are not at hand, and no much larger clone is one base apart. The data originate from a study of technical replicates of blood from a handful of donors (dated by TCRdb to 2016 to 2017). CDR1 and CDR2 are read off the germline V gene as SNHLY and FYNNEI. From the cysteine through the phenylalanine, the CDR3 covers 13 amino acids. Kept here is only the CDR3 DNA, which spans 39 bases and is read in frame from base 1. Trimming costs V 6 bases and J 1 base, and their ends lie 9 bases apart. Libraries were prepared through the immunoSEQ multiplex PCR assay. TCRdb carries this immuneACCESS record with in-frame sequences only. Its versions omit some clonotypes, under half of them owing to an unresolved V gene in the studies checked, with the rest unexplained. The sample table holds 75,000 to 100,000 clones, of which 94% were seen once. The top ten clones comprise 0.25% of the sample.

The TCR originated in a human donor in good health. The chain is encoded by TRBV2 joined to TRBJ1-1; the D gene is possibly TRBD1, with 5 bases matching. The sample taken for sequencing was T cells isolated from PBMCs. The CDR3 in this case is CASRPTENTEAFF. DNA sequence: TGTGCCAGCAGGCCGACAGAGAACACTGAAGCTTTCTTT.